The 21 T cell receptor beta chains listed next were all sequenced from one sample in a study of response to subunit inactivated influenza vaccine. TCRdb reanalysed the RT-PCR reads using MiXCR and keeps one entry per CDR3 protein. The sample has more than 200,000 distinct CDR3 sequences, more than 9% seen once. The sequencing used non-naive T cells sorted from PBMCs, collected less than 15 days before vaccination. These receptors were collected from a man between 45 and 60 years old who received an inactivated influenza vaccine.

In this sample, this clonotype turned up many times. The junction does not match germline at one end; this may be a read error. This chain links TRBV3-1 with TRBJ2-7, with D possibly called TRBD1 or TRBD2 (5 bases each). The CDR3 extends over 14 amino acids. In germline, CDR1 is LGHDT, CDR2 YNNKEL (reference sequence). The CDR3 sequence: CASSARDGFYEQYF. The CDR3 DNA is TGTGCAAGCAGCGCCCGGGACGGCTTTTACGAGCAGTACTTC.

The chain links TRBV5-1 to TRBJ2-5; perhaps TRBD1 as D (6 bases). Germline V gene sequence: CDR1 SGHRS, CDR2 YFSETQ. V lost 2 bases and J 5 bases, leaving 13 bases between the germline ends. The CDR3 spans 14 residues. The CDR3, as DNA: TGCGCCAGCAGCTTCACAGGGACCGGGGAGACCCAGTACTTC. Encoded protein: CASSFTGTGETQYF. Using reference TRBV5-1 and TRBJ2-5 for the parts outside the CDR3, the full variable domain is KAGVTQTPRYLIKTRGQQVTLSCSPISGHRSVSWYQQTPGQGLQFLFEYFSETQRNKGNFPGRFSGRQFSNSRSEMNVSTLELGDSALYLCASSFTGTGETQYFGPGTRLLVL.

This clonotype was detected a few times. The gene calls are TRBV7-2 and TRBJ2-3; 7 bases map to TRBD1. V was pared by 3 bases and J by 7 bases, with 10 bases of the junction left unmatched. This CDR3 region has 15 residues. Germline values: CDR1 SGHTA, CDR2 FQGNSA. The DNA of the CDR3 is TGTGCCAGCAGCTTCGGTTCGACAGGGTCAAATACGCAGTATTTT. Amino acids: CASSFGSTGSNTQYF.

The chain's CDR3 is CASSSRPREFPQYF. The CDR3, as DNA: TGTGCCAGCAGCTCACGGCCCAGGGAATTCCCGCAGTATTTT. The chain carries TRBV7-2 and TRBJ2-3; tentatively, D is TRBD1 (5 bases). V lost 4 bases, J lost 10 bases, and 18 bases lay in between. This CDR3 contains 14 residues. From germline, CDR1 is SGHTA and CDR2 FQGNSA.

The chain employs TRBV5-5 and TRBJ1-6, with 7 positions matching TRBD1. V shed 4 bases and J 9 bases; nucleotides not matched to a gene: 7. This CDR3 has 14 residues. Germline lookup yields CDR1 SGHKS and CDR2 YYEKEE (reference sequence). The CDR3 DNA is TGTGCCAGCAGCCGACAGGGCCTGGGTTCACCCCTCCACTTT. Residues: CASSRQGLGSPLHF.

CDR3 sequence (DNA): TGCGCCAGCAGCCCGGATAACGAAGAGACCCAGTACTTC. It encodes CASSPDNEETQYF. The chain recombines TRBV5-1 with TRBJ2-5; D is unclear. Trimming left V 4 bases short and J 3 bases short, with 10 bases between. In germline, CDR1 is SGHRS, CDR2 YFSETQ. The CDR3 runs to 13 residues.

The chain couples TRBV5-1 to TRBJ2-3, with D maybe TRBD2 (5 bases). This CDR3 spans 15 amino acids. Germline values: CDR1 SGHRS, CDR2 YFSETQ. Trimming stripped 3 bases from V and 0 bases from J, with 11 bases between. The CDR3 nucleotides are TGCGCCAGCAGCTCCCGGGTAGCGAGCACAGATACGCAGTATTTT. Protein: CASSSRVASTDTQYF.

This clonotype turned up a few times. The chain uses TRBV30 and TRBJ2-5, with TRBD2 matching 9 bases. With V trimmed by 5 bases and J by 5 bases, 6 bases remained unmatched. CDR1 GTSNPN and CDR2 SVGIG come from the germline V gene (reference sequence). The CDR3 runs 13 residues. The DNA for the CDR3 is TGTGCCTGGGATAGCGGGAGAGGGGAGACCCAGTACTTC. Amino acid sequence: CAWDSGRGETQYF.

As concerns this clonotype: This may be a read error: a much more frequent sequence differs by one nucleotide. CDR3 sequence (DNA): TGCTGTGCTAGAGCCCCGAGGGTGGGACCTAATGAAAAACTGTTTTTT. Protein sequence: CCARAPRVGPNEKLFF. This chain connects TRBV20-1 to TRBJ1-4; D might be TRBD1 (5 bases). This CDR3 has 16 amino acids. Germline CDR1 DFQATT, CDR2 SNEGSKA (reference sequence).

CDR3 residues: CSARPSGRDRTYEQYF. DNA for the CDR3: TGCAGTGCTAGGCCTAGCGGGAGGGATAGGACCTACGAGCAGTACTTC. This chain joins TRBV20-1 and TRBJ2-7; 12 bases align to TRBD2. Germline V gives CDR1 DFQATT, CDR2 SNEGSKA (reference sequence). V gave up 3 bases and J gave up 2 bases; unmatched junction bases: 8. The CDR3 has 16 amino acids.

A few counts support this clonotype. V usage is TRBV7-9 and J usage is TRBJ2-1, with 10 bases matching TRBD2. The V gene's germline CDR1 is SEHNR and CDR2 FQNEAQ (reference sequence). CDR3 length: 14 amino acids. The trim removed 5 bases at V and 5 bases at J, leaving 3 bases unmatched. The CDR3 nucleotides are TGTGCCAGCAGCCGCGGGACTAGCGACAATGAGCAGTTCTTC. It translates to CASSRGTSDNEQFF.

This sequence joins TRBV2 and TRBJ2-7; D gene ambiguous. Trimming took 6 bases from V and 4 from J, leaving 19 bases between them. Per the germline V gene, CDR1 is SNHLY and CDR2 is FYNNEI. The CDR3 runs to 15 residues. The CDR3 region has the DNA TGTGCCAGCAGATTCCCAGGAAGAACTGGGTACGAGCAGTACTTC. Translated, it gives CASRFPGRTGYEQYF.

V gene TRBV4-1 combines with J gene TRBJ1-6; 12 bases are shared with TRBD1. Germline CDR1 reads MGHRA; CDR2 reads YSYEKL. The CDR3 covers 18 residues. V was clipped by 0 bases and J by 6 bases; unmatched bases: 6. Written as DNA, the CDR3 is TGCGCCAGCAGCCAAGATGCGGGACAGGGGGCAAGTAATTCACCCCTCCACTTT. Amino acid sequence: CASSQDAGQGASNSPLHF.

In its sample, this clonotype was seen a few times. The chain combines TRBV7-2 with TRBJ1-5, with 9 bases matching TRBD1. This CDR3 has 15 residues. Germline CDR1 is SGHTA and CDR2 is FQGNSA. V lost 5 bases to trimming and J lost 6 bases; unmatched junction nucleotides: 8. The CDR3 here is CASSHGTGQGQPQHF. As DNA, the CDR3 is TGTGCCAGCAGCCATGGGACAGGGCAAGGTCAGCCCCAGCATTTT.

The J gene is TRBJ2-5, the V gene TRBV15; D unclear. Germline V gives CDR1 LNHNV, CDR2 YYDKDF (reference sequence). V was trimmed by 3 bases and J by 4 bases, leaving 12 bases between them. This CDR3 region has 14 residues. CDR3 protein: CATSSVPLGETQYF. The CDR3, as DNA: TGTGCCACCAGCAGTGTCCCCCTTGGAGAGACCCAGTACTTC.

This clonotype turned up a few times. The V and J genes are TRBV15 and TRBJ2-2; TRBD1 matches 9 bases. CDR1 is LNHNV, CDR2 YYDKDF, per germline (reference sequence). This CDR3 is 15 amino acids long. With 3 bases clipped from V and 7 bases from J, the junction kept 6 bases outside the gene matches. CDR3 residues: CATSSPGQGGGELFF. Here the CDR3 DNA reads TGTGCCACCAGCAGCCCGGGACAGGGTGGCGGGGAGCTGTTTTTT.

This sequence joins TRBV7-9 and TRBJ2-7; 9 nucleotides match TRBD2. Germline V gene data show CDR1 as SEHNR and CDR2 as FQNEAQ (reference sequence). CDR3 length: 15 amino acids. After removal of 5 bases from V and 2 bases from J, the junction contained 7 bases not matched to a gene. The CDR3 reads CASSPRTSETYEQYF. The CDR3 nucleotides read TGTGCCAGCAGCCCCAGGACTAGCGAGACCTACGAGCAGTACTTC.

This clonotype was counted between two and nine times. V is TRBV7-2 and J is TRBJ1-5; D might be TRBD1 (6 bases). V gave up 6 bases and J gave up 7 bases, with 19 bases separating them. The CDR3 has 15 residues. The germline V gene encodes CDR1 SGHTA and CDR2 FQGNSA. CDR3 loop: CASRLQTGQGQPQHF. Written as DNA, the CDR3 is TGTGCCAGCAGACTACAAACAGGGCAAGGACAGCCCCAGCATTTT. The full variable domain, in which reference TRBV7-2 and TRBJ1-5 provide the parts outside the CDR3, is GAGVSQSPSNKVTEKGKDVELRCDPISGHTALYWYRQSLGQGLEFLIYFQGNSAPDKSGLPSDRFSAERTGGSVSTLTIQRTQQEDSAVYLCASRLQTGQGQPQHFGDGTRLSIL.

V is TRBV24-1 and J is TRBJ2-5; 9 nucleotides align to TRBD1. The CDR3 contains 16 residues. V was clipped by 4 bases and J by 7 bases; unmatched bases: 12. CDR1 is KGHDR, CDR2 SFDVKD, per germline. The CDR3 sequence: CATSDPGTGRHGTQYF. CDR3 sequence (DNA): TGTGCCACCAGTGACCCTGGGACAGGGCGACACGGGACCCAGTACTTC.

This clonotype was recorded many times. The V gene is TRBV6-2 or TRBV6-3, the J gene TRBJ2-5; tentatively, D is TRBD2 (6 bases). This CDR3 region has 15 residues. CDR1 MNHEY and CDR2 SVGEGT come from the germline V gene. Trimming cost V 2 bases and J 0 bases, with 10 bases left between them. CDR3 in amino acids: CASSYDLAYQETQYF. The CDR3 nucleotides read TGTGCCAGCAGTTACGACCTAGCGTACCAAGAGACCCAGTACTTC.

The chain joins TRBV10-3 to TRBJ2-7; D tentatively reads TRBD1 or TRBD2 (5 bases each). The V end lost 9 bases, the J end lost 7 bases, and 16 bases lay between the germline ends. The CDR3 is made up of 12 amino acids. Looked up from germline, CDR1 is ENHRY and CDR2 is SYGVKD. CDR3 sequence (DNA): TGTGCCATGGGGGACGTGTCGGCTGAGCAGTACTTC. It translates to CAMGDVSAEQYF.